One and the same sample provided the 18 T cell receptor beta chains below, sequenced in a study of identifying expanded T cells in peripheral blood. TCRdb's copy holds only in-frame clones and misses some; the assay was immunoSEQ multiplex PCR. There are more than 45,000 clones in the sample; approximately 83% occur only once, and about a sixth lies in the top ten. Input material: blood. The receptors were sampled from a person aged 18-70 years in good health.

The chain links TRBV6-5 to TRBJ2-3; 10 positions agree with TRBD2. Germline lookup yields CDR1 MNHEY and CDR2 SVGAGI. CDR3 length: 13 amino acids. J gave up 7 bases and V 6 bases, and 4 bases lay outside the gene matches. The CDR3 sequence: CASRSGGANTQYF. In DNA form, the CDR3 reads TGTGCCAGCAGGAGCGGGGGGGCGAATACGCAGTATTTT.

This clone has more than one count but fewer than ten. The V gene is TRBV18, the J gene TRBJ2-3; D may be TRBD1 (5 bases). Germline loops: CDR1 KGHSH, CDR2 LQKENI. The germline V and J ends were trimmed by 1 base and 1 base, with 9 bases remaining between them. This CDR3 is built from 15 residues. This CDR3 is CASSPQGVGTDTQYF. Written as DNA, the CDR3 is TGTGCCAGCTCACCACAAGGGGTGGGCACAGATACGCAGTATTTT. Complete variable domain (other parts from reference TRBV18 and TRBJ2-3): NAGVMQNPRHLVRRRGQEARLRCSPMKGHSHVYWYRQLPEEGLKFMVYLQKENIIDESGMPKERFSAEFPKEGPSILRIQQVVRGDSAAYFCASSPQGVGTDTQYFGPGTRLTVL.

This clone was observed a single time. This CDR3 is CSVAQTYEQYF. The DNA for the CDR3 is TGCAGCGTTGCTCAAACCTACGAGCAGTACTTC. The chain joins TRBV29-1 to TRBJ2-7; D not resolved. From germline, CDR1 is SQVTM and CDR2 ANQGSEA. V was cut by 4 bases and J by 2 bases, with 6 bases left in between. CDR3 length: 11 amino acids.

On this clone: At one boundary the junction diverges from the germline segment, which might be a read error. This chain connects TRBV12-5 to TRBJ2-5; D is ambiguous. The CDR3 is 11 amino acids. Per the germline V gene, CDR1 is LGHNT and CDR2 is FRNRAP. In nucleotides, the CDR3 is TGTGCTAGTGGACCCGGCGGTAGCCTGGACTTC. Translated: CASGPGGSLDF.

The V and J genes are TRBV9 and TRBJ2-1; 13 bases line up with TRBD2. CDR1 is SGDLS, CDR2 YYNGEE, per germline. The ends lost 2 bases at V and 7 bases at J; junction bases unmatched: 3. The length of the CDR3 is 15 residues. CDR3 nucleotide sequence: TGTGCCAGCAGCGTGACTAGCGGGGGGAGAAATGAGCAGTTCTTC. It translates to CASSVTSGGRNEQFF.

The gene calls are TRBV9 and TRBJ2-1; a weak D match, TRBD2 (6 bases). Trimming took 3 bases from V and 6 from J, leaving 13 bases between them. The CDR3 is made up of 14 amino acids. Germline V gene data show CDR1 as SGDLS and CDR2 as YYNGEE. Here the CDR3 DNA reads TGTGCCAGCAGCGCGAGAGGAGGGGCCAATGAGCAGTTCTTC. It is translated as CASSARGGANEQFF.

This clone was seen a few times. The DNA for the CDR3 is TGTGCCAGCAGTGAACAGGGTCCCTCGGGGACCCAGTACTTC. This codes for CASSEQGPSGTQYF. The rearrangement uses TRBV2 and TRBJ2-5; D possibly corresponds to TRBD1 (5 bases). Germline V CDR1 and CDR2: SNHLY, FYNNEI. Deletions cut 2 bases from V and 7 bases from J, with 14 bases between. The CDR3 is 14 amino acids.

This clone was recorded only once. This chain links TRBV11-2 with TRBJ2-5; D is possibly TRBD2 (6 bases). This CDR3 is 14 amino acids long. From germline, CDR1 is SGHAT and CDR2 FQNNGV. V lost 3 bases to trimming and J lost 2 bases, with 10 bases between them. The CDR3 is CASSFSGPQETQYF. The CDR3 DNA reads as TGTGCCAGCAGCTTTAGCGGACCACAAGAGACCCAGTACTTC.

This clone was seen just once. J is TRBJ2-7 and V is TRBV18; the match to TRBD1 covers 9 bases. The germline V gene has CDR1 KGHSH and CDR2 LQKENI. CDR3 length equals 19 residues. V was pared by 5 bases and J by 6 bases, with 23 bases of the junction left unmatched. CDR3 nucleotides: TGTGCCAGCTCAAGGATCGGACAGGGGAGCCCTACAATTCCGGGCGAGCAGTACTTC. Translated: CASSRIGQGSPTIPGEQYF.

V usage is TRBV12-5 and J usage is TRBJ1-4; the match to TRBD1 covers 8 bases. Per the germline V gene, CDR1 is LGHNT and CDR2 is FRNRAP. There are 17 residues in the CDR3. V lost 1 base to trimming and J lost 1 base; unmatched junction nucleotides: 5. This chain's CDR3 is CASGLGQGAVTNEKLFF. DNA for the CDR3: TGTGCTAGTGGTTTGGGGCAGGGGGCTGTAACTAATGAAAAACTGTTTTTT.

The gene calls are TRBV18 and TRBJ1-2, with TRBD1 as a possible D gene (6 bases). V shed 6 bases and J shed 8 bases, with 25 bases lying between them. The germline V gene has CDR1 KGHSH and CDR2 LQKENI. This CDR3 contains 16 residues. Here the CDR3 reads CASSPDSLRTAGGYTF. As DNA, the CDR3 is TGTGCCAGCTCCCCGGACAGCCTCAGGACGGCCGGCGGCTACACCTTC.

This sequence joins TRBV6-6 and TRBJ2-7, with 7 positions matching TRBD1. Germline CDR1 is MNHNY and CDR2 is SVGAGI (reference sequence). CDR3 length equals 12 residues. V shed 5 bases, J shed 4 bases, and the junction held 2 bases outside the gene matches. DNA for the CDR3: TGTGCCAGCAGTACACAGGGGTACGAGCAGTACGTC. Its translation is CASSTQGYEQYV.

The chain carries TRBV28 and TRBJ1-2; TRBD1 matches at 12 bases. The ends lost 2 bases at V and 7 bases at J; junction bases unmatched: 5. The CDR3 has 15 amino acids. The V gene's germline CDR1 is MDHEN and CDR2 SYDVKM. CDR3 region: CASSLPGTGGFGYTF. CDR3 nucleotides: TGTGCCAGCAGTTTACCCGGGACAGGGGGCTTTGGCTACACCTTC.

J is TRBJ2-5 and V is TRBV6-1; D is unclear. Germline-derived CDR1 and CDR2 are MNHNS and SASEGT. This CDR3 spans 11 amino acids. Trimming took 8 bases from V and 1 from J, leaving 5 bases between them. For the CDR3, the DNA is TGTGCCAGCGGCCTCCAAGAGACCCAGTACTTC. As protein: CASGLQETQYF.

The CDR3 nucleotides read TGTGCCAGCAGGGAGTCCCTAGCGTACAATGAGCAGTTCTTC. Its translation is CASRESLAYNEQFF. The rearrangement joins TRBV2 to TRBJ2-1; D perhaps matches TRBD2 (6 bases). The CDR3 contains 14 residues. Germline lookup yields CDR1 SNHLY and CDR2 FYNNEI. Trimming cost V 6 bases and J 4 bases, with 13 bases left between them. The full variable domain, its missing parts supplied by reference TRBV2 and TRBJ2-1, is EPEVTQTPSHQVTQMGQEVILRCVPISNHLYFYWYRQILGQKVEFLVSFYNNEISEKSEIFDDQFSVERPDGSNFTLKIRSTKLEDSAMYFCASRESLAYNEQFFGPGTRLTVL.

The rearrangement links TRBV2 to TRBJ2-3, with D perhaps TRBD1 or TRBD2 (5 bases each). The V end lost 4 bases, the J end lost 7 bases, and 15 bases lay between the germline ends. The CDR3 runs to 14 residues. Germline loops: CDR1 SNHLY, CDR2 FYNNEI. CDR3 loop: CASSGEQGKHTQYF. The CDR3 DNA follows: TGTGCCAGCAGTGGGGAGCAGGGCAAGCATACGCAGTATTTT.

CDR3 coding DNA: TGTGCCAGCAGCCGATACCCAAGCTCGGGGGGGCGCTTCGCTGAAGCTTTCTTT. This sequence encodes CASSRYPSSGGRFAEAFF. The V call is TRBV7-6, the J call TRBJ1-1; D may be TRBD1 (6 bases). The V and J ends lost 5 bases and 6 bases respectively, with 28 bases between them. The length of the CDR3 is 18 residues. Germline CDR1 is SGHVS and CDR2 is FNYEAQ.

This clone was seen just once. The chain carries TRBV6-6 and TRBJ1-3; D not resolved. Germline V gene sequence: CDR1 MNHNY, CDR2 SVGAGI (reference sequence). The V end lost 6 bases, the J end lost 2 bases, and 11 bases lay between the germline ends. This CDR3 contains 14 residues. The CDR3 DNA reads TGTGCCAGCAGCCCCGCGGATACTGGAAACACCATATATTTT. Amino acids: CASSPADTGNTIYF.